The present T cell receptor beta chain was sequenced within a study of CD8+CD57+ T cells in acquired aplastic anemia. Study-wide results and caveats: Controls did not differ significantly from patients in CD8+ Simpson's diversity.

Sequencing was done on patients that had shown CD8+CD57+ cell expansion by flow cytometry. Points on this clonotype: Its antigen is still unknown.

From germline, CDR1 is SGHTA and CDR2 FQGNSA. The CDR3 sequence is 14 residues long. Deletions cut 2 bases from V and 1 base from J, with 9 bases between. TCR beta VDJ and CDR3 profiling used genomic DNA as template. TCRdb ran MiXCR on the reads and lists one entry per CDR3 protein. The repertoire includes about 200,000 distinct CDR3 sequences, 50% to 70% of them detected once, and around three fifths sits in the top ten. Sequenced sample: sorted CD4+, CD8+, or CD8+CD57+ T cells (not recorded which) from PBMCs. This rearrangement joins TRBV7-2 to TRBJ2-7; D could derive from TRBD1 or TRBD2 (5 bases each). The TCR was taken from a human donor with aplastic anemia. The CDR3 sequence: CASSLRDQSYEQYF. The DNA of the CDR3 is TGTGCCAGCAGCTTAAGGGACCAGTCCTACGAGCAGTACTTC.